The rows below give T cell receptor beta chains drawn from one sample of a study of response to subunit inactivated influenza vaccine. TCRdb recomputed calls from the RT-PCR reads with MiXCR, one row per CDR3 protein. The table shows 400,000 to 650,000 distinct CDR3 sequences, with around 7.7% occurring only once. The sample consisted of PBMCs from blood, taken about 24 months after vaccination. The receptors derive from a man aged 45 to 70 who received an inactivated influenza vaccine. CDR3s include the opening cysteine and the closing phenylalanine or tryptophan. A D gene is named only where the DNA matches it firmly. The listing skips clone size in some rows; elsewhere it reads once, few, many or a size class.

clone_size,v_call,d_call,j_call,cdr3_nt,cdr3_aa
many,TRBV12-3/TRBV12-4,-,TRBJ1-1,TGTGCCAGCAGTTCGGGACCGAGGAACACTGAAGCTTTCTTT,CASSSGPRNTEAFF
-,TRBV6-1,-,TRBJ1-1,TGTGCCAGCTCAATGGCAGGTCAGAACACTGAAGCTTTCTTT,CASSMAGQNTEAFF
-,TRBV4-1,-,TRBJ1-2,TGCGCCAGCAGCCAAGAGTTGGGTCTTGCCTATGGCTACACCTTC,CASSQELGLAYGYTF
-,TRBV12-3/TRBV12-4,-,TRBJ1-2,TGTGCCAGTTCCTATTCAGGGGCGACTGGCTACACCTTC,CASSYSGATGYTF
-,TRBV4-3,-,TRBJ2-1,TGCGCCAGCAGCCAAGTGCGAGGGAGCTCCTACAATGAGCAGTTCTTC,CASSQVRGSSYNEQFF
-,TRBV7-8,-,TRBJ2-7,TGTGCCAGCAGCTTAGGGGACTTGGGCTACGAGCAGTACTTC,CASSLGDLGYEQYF
-,TRBV20-1,-,TRBJ2-1,TGCAGTGCTAGAGATTTAGGGGTGACAGGTAATGAGCAGTTCTTC,CSARDLGVTGNEQFF
-,TRBV11-2,TRBD1,TRBJ1-6,TGTGCCAGCAGCTTTCGACAGGGGAGTTCACCCCTCCACTTT,CASSFRQGSSPLHF
few,TRBV28,-,TRBJ2-7,TGTGCCAGCAGTTTGAAGGCCGAGCAGTACTTC,CASSLKAEQYF
few,TRBV3-1,-,TRBJ2-1,TGTGCCAGCAGCCAAGCGCAGGGGAGAGGGAATGAGCAGTTCTTC,CASSQAQGRGNEQFF
few,TRBV27,TRBD2,TRBJ2-1,TGTGCCAGCAGTTGGGCGAGCGGGAGCTACGATGAGCAGTTCTTC,CASSWASGSYDEQFF
-,TRBV7-2,-,TRBJ1-5,TGTGCCAGCAGCGTCAGGGGTGATCAGCCCCAGCATTTT,CASSVRGDQPQHF
few,TRBV12-3/TRBV12-4,-,TRBJ2-3,TGTGCCAGCAGCCACCCCTCCCGGGGGGCCCCATATACGCAGTATTTT,CASSHPSRGAPYTQYF
-,TRBV3-1,-,TRBJ2-1,TGTGCCAGCAGCCAGTCCGGGACCCGCAATGAGCAGTTCTTC,CASSQSGTRNEQFF
-,TRBV19,TRBD2,TRBJ2-1,TGTGCCAGTAGGACGACTAGCTCCCCCTACAATGAGCAGTTCTTC,CASRTTSSPYNEQFF
many,TRBV11-2,-,TRBJ2-6,TGTGCCAGCATGCCTACGGGTTACGGCAGGGTCGGGGCCAACGTCCTGACTTTC,CASMPTGYGRVGANVLTF
few,TRBV29-1,TRBD1,TRBJ1-1,TGCAGCGTCGACCAGGGGGAAGACTGGAACACTGAAGCTTTCTTT,CSVDQGEDWNTEAFF
few,TRBV7-2,-,TRBJ2-7,TGTGCCAGCAGCTTTTCTACTCCGACAGTCGGCTACGAGCAGTACTTC,CASSFSTPTVGYEQYF
few,TRBV11-2,-,TRBJ2-4,TGTGCCAGCAGCTCAGGGAAGTGGGAGGCGGCCAAAAACATTCAGTACTTC,CASSSGKWEAAKNIQYF
-,TRBV10-3,TRBD1,TRBJ1-5,TGTGCCAGCAGAAGGGACAGGGACAATCAGCCCCAGCATTTT,CASRRDRDNQPQHF
-,TRBV3-1,-,TRBJ1-5,TGTGCCAGCAGCCAAGATGGAGGGGTTGGGGGCAATCAGCCCCAGCATTTT,CASSQDGGVGGNQPQHF
-,TRBV11-2,-,TRBJ2-7,TGTGCCAGCAGCCCTCAACAGAGGACCTCCGAGCAGTACTTC,CASSPQQRTSEQYF
many,TRBV10-3,TRBD1,TRBJ2-7,TGTGCCACCGTCCCTGGGACAGCCTCCTACGAGCAGTACTTC,CATVPGTASYEQYF
many,TRBV20-1,TRBD2,TRBJ2-1,TGCAGTGCTAGCCCTAGCGGGAAGGGTGAGCAGTTCTTC,CSASPSGKGEQFF
many,TRBV4-3,-,TRBJ1-1,TGCGCCAGCAGCCAAGATCGTCTCCTTCGGAACACTGAAGCTTTCTTT,CASSQDRLLRNTEAFF
few,TRBV10-3,-,TRBJ2-1,TGTGCCATCAGTGAAACTCCGAGCGCCCCCTACAATGAGCAGTTCTTC,CAISETPSAPYNEQFF
many,TRBV24-1,-,TRBJ2-1,TGTGCCACCAGTGGCGGGGAGATAAGATGGCACAATGAGCAGTTCTTC,CATSGGEIRWHNEQFF
-,TRBV7-2,-,TRBJ1-2,TGTGCCAGCAGCTTCACAGTTCCTAACTATGGCTACACCTTC,CASSFTVPNYGYTF
many,TRBV5-5,-,TRBJ1-1,TGTGCCAGCAGCTTCCAGACAGTCCCCCCCGAAGCTTTCTTT,CASSFQTVPPEAFF
-,TRBV12-3/TRBV12-4,-,TRBJ1-1,TGTGCCAGCAGTTTGAGGCAGACCGGTGGCACTGAAGCTTTCTTT,CASSLRQTGGTEAFF
many,TRBV12-3/TRBV12-4,-,TRBJ2-4,TGTGCCAGCAGTTTAACGGGTCAGGGCAAAAACATTCAGTACTTC,CASSLTGQGKNIQYF
few,TRBV12-3/TRBV12-4,TRBD2,TRBJ2-7,TGTGCCAGTAGCCCCGAGCGGGGGTACTACGAGCAGTACTTC,CASSPERGYYEQYF
-,TRBV11-3,-,TRBJ2-1,TGTGCCAGCAGCTTAGGCCGGGACTCGGGAATCGGTGAGCAGTTCTTC,CASSLGRDSGIGEQFF
-,TRBV20-1,TRBD2,TRBJ2-6,TGCAGTGCTAGCCCCCTAGCGGGCGGGGCCAACGTCCTGACTTTC,CSASPLAGGANVLTF
-,TRBV28,TRBD2,TRBJ2-7,TGTGCCAGCAGTACCCGACAGGATGCCGGGACTAGCTCCTACGAGCAGTACTTC,CASSTRQDAGTSSYEQYF
-,TRBV27,-,TRBJ2-5,TGTGCCAGCAGTTTATCGCCGGGAGCGGGAGAGACCCAGTACTTC,CASSLSPGAGETQYF
-,TRBV5-6,-,TRBJ1-1,TGTGCCAGCAGCTTGTCACGACGGCTTAACACTGAAGCTTTCTTT,CASSLSRRLNTEAFF
few,TRBV7-3,-,TRBJ2-6,TGTGCCAGCAGCTTAACTGGGGCGGTTGGGGCCAACGTCCTGACTTTC,CASSLTGAVGANVLTF
once,TRBV12-3/TRBV12-4,TRBD1,TRBJ2-5,TGTGCCAGCAGCCCTATTCTGGACAGGGGGGAAGAGACCCAGTACTTC,CASSPILDRGEETQYF
-,TRBV7-9,TRBD2,TRBJ2-3,TGTGCCAGCAGCAAGGGACTAGTGAACACAGATACGCAGTATTTT,CASSKGLVNTDTQYF
-,TRBV19,-,TRBJ1-2,TGTGCCAGTAGTGTCCAACAGGGAACGAGCGGCTACACCTTC,CASSVQQGTSGYTF
-,TRBV7-9,-,TRBJ2-1,TGTGCCAGCAGCTTTACGGGGAGGAGCTCCTACAATGAGCAGTTCTTC,CASSFTGRSSYNEQFF
-,TRBV4-2,-,TRBJ2-4,TGTGCCAGCAGCCAAGAGTTGGGGGCCACCGACAAAAACATTCAGTACTTC,CASSQELGATDKNIQYF
many,TRBV20-1,-,TRBJ2-1,TGCAGTGCCAAAAAGAAGTACAATGAGCAGTTCTTC,CSAKKKYNEQFF
few,TRBV18,-,TRBJ1-6,TGTGCCAGCTCACCCAGACGATCGAATGCAGGGGAGGGTTCACCCCTCCACTTT,CASSPRRSNAGEGSPLHF
many,TRBV3-1,-,TRBJ1-6,TGTGCCAGCAGCGCTCTCGGTTCCTATAATTCACCCCTCCACTTT,CASSALGSYNSPLHF
many,TRBV24-1,TRBD1,TRBJ2-2,TGTGCCACCAGTGATCCGACGACAGGGGACACCGGGGAGCTGTTTTTT,CATSDPTTGDTGELFF
many,TRBV4-3,-,TRBJ1-1,TGCGCCAGCAGCCAAGATAACTGGGGGGGGACTGAAGCTTTCTTT,CASSQDNWGGTEAFF
few,TRBV5-1,-,TRBJ2-7,TGCGCCAGCAGCTTGGATGTGTTGGGCGAGCAGTACTTC,CASSLDVLGEQYF
many,TRBV12-3/TRBV12-4,TRBD1,TRBJ1-1,TGTGCCAGCAGTTGGGACAGGAACACTGAAGCTTTCTTT,CASSWDRNTEAFF
-,TRBV4-2,TRBD2,TRBJ2-1,TGTGCCAGCAGCCAATATCACCTAGCGGGGGACAATGAGCAGTTCTTC,CASSQYHLAGDNEQFF
many,TRBV6-1,TRBD2,TRBJ2-3,TGTGCCAGCAGTCCGATTCCGGGGACTAGCGGCACAGATACGCAGTATTTT,CASSPIPGTSGTDTQYF